This entry is about one T cell receptor (beta chain). The target antigen is unknown. Germline and junction disagree at one end, which may indicate a read error. This entry is derived from a study of tumor and adjacent non-tumor tissue in lung cancer. Study summary: The cohort had roughly 11 adenocarcinoma, a couple of squamous cell and 1 small cell patients. Patients were aged about 30 to 80, some 10 men and about five women, stage I to III.

A modified ARM-PCR protocol with three rounds of nested PCR amplified TCRbeta. TCRdb fed the multiplex PCR reads into MiXCR, producing one record per CDR3 protein. The table lists roughly 220,000 distinct CDR3 sequences, around 70% of them singletons. This sample's RNA came from whole unsorted tissue. Study results and caveats: Tumor TCR diversity, when higher, was linked to shorter survival.

CDR3 size: 12 residues. The origin of this receptor is a man aged 55-75 years with non-small cell lung cancer. The sequenced material came from lung tumor tissue. The rearrangement joins TRBV12-3 or TRBV12-4 to TRBJ1-2; D not resolved. CDR3 coding DNA: TGTGCCAGCAGTTCTGAAAACTATGGCTACATCTTC. Its translation is CASSSENYGYIF.